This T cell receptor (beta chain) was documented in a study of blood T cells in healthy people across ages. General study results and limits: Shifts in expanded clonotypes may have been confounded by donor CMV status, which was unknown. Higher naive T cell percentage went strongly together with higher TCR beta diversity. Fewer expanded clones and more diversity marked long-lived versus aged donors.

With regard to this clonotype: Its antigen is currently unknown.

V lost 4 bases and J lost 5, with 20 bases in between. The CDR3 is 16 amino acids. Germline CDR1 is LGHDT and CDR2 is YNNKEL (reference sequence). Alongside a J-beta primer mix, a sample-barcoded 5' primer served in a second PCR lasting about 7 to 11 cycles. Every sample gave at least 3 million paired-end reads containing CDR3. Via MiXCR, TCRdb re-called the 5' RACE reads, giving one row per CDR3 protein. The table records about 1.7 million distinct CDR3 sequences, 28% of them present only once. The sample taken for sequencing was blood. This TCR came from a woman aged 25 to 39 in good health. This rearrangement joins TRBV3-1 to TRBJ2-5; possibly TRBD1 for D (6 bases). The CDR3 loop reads CASSPGSGALRETQYF. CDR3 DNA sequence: TGTGCCAGCAGCCCCGGTTCAGGGGCCCTCCGGGAGACCCAGTACTTC.